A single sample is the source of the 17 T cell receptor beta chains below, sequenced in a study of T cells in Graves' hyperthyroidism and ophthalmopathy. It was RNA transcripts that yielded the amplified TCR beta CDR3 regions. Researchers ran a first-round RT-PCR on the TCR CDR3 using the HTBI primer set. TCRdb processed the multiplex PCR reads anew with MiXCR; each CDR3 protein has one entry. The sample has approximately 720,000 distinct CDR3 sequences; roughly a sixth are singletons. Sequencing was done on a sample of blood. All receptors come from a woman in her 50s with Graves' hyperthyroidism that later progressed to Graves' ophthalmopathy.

CDR3 amino acids: CASSEGGGPNQPQHF. In nucleotides, the CDR3 is TGTGCCAGCAGTGAAGGGGGAGGGCCCAATCAGCCCCAGCATTTT. The chain is built from TRBV6-1 and TRBJ1-5; D not resolved. V lost 1 base to trimming and J lost 3 bases, with 10 bases between them. Germline V gives CDR1 MNHNS, CDR2 SASEGT. There are 15 residues in the CDR3.

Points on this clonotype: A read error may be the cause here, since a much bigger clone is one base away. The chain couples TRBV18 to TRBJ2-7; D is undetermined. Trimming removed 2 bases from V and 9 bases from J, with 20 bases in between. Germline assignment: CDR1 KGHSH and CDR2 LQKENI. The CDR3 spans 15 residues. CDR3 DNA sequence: TGTGCCAGCTCACCATATAGCAGGATGTCCCGCGGGCAGTACTTC. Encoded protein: CASSPYSRMSRGQYF.

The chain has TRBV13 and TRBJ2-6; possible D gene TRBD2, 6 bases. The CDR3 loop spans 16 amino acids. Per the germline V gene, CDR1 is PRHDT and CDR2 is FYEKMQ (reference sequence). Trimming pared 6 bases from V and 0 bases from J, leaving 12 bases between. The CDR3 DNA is TGTGCCAGCAGACTTGCGGGAAGCTCTGGGGCCAACGTCCTGACTTTC. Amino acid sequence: CASRLAGSSGANVLTF.

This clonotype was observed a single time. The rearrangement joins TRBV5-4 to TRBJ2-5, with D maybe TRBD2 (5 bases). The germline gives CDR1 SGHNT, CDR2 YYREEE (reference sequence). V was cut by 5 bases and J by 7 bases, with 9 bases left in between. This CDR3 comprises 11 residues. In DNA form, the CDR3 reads TGTGCCAGCAGACTAGGCCGGACCCAGTACTTC. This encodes CASRLGRTQYF.

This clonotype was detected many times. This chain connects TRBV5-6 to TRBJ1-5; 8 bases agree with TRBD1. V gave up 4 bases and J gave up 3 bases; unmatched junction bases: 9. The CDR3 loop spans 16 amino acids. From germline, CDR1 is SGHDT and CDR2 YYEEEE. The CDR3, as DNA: TGTGCCAGCAGCCCCTCAGGGACAGGTTTCAATCAGCCCCAGCATTTT. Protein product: CASSPSGTGFNQPQHF.

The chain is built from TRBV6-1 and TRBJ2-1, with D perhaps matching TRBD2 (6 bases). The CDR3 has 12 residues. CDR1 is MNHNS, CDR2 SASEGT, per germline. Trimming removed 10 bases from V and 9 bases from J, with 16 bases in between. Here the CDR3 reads CATGLTLGEQFF. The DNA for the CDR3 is TGTGCCACGGGACTTACTCTCGGTGAGCAGTTCTTC.

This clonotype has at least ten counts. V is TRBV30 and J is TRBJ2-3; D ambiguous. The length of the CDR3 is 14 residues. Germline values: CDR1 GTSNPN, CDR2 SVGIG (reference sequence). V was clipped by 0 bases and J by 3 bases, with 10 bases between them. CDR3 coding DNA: TGTGCCTGGAGTGTATTTTCCCCAACAGATACGCAGTATTTT. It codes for CAWSVFSPTDTQYF.

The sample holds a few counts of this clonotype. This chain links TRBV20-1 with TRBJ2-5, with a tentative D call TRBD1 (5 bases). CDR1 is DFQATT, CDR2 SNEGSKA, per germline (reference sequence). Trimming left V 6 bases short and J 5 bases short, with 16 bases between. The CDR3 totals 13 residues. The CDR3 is CSAHVGARETQYF. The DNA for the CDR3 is TGCAGTGCCCACGTAGGGGCGCGGGAGACCCAGTACTTC.

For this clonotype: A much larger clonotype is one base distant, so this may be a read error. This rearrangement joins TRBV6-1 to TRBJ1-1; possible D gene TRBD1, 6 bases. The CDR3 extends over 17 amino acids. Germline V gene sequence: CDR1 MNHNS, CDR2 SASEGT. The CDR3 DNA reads TGTGCCAGCAGTGAGACTCCGGGACAAACTTTGAACACTGGAGCTTTCTTT. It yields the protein CASSETPGQTLNTGAFF.

As DNA, the CDR3 is TGTGCCAGCAGTGCCAGACATAATTCACCCCTCCACTTT. Amino acid sequence: CASSARHNSPLHF. J is TRBJ1-6 and V is TRBV11-3, with no clear D. The CDR3 has 13 residues. Germline V CDR1 and CDR2: SGHNT, YENEEA. Trimming stripped 6 bases from V and 5 bases from J, with 8 bases between.

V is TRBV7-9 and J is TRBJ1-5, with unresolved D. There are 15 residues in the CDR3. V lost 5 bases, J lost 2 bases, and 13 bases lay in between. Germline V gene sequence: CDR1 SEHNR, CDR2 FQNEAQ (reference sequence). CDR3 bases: TGTGCCAGCAGCACCGACCGGGGAGGCAATCAGCCCCAGCATTTT. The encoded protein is CASSTDRGGNQPQHF. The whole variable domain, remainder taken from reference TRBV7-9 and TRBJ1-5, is DTGVSQNPRHKITKRGQNVTFRCDPISEHNRLYWYRQTLGQGPEFLTYFQNEAQLEKSRLLSDRFSAERPKGSFSTLEIQRTEQGDSAMYLCASSTDRGGNQPQHFGDGTRLSIL.

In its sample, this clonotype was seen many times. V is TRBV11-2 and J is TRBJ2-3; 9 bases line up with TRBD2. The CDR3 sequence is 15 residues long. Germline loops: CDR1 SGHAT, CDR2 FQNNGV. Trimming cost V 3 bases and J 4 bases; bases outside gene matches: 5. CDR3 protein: CASSFAGGPPDTQYF. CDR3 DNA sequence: TGTGCCAGCAGCTTCGCGGGGGGGCCCCCAGATACGCAGTATTTT.

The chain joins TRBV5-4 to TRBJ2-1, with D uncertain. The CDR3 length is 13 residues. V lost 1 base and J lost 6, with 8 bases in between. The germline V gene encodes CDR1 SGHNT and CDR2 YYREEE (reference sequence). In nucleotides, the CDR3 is TGTGCCAGCAGCTTGAGCCCCCCCAATGAGCAGTTCTTC. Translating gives CASSLSPPNEQFF.

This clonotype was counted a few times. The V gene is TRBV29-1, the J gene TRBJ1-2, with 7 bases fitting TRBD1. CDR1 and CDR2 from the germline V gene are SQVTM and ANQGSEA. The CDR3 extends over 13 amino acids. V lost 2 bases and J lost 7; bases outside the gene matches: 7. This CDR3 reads CSVEPLQGSGYTF. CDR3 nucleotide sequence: TGCAGCGTTGAACCTTTACAGGGGAGTGGCTACACCTTC.

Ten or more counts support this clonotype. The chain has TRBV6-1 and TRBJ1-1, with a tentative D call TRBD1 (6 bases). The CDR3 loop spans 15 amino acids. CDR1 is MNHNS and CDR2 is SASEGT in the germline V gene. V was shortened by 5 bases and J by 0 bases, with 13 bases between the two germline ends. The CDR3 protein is CASSRDTDLNTEAFF. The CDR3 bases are TGTGCCAGCAGTCGGGACACCGACTTGAACACTGAAGCTTTCTTT.

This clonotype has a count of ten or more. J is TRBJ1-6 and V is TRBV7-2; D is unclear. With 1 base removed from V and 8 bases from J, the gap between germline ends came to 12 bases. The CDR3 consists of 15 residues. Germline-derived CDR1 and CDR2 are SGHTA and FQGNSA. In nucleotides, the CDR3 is TGTGCCAGCAGCTTAGATACGGCAGACTATTCACCCCTCCACTTT. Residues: CASSLDTADYSPLHF.

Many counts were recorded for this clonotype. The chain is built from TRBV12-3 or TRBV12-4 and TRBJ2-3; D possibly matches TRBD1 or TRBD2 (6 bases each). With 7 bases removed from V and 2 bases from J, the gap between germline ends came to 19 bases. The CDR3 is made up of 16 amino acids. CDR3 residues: CASNILGGPFTDTQYF. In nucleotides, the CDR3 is TGTGCCAGCAATATATTGGGGGGCCCTTTCACAGATACGCAGTATTTT.